The T cell receptor beta chain described here comes from a study of T cell responses to AZD1222 COVID-19 vaccine. Study-wide findings and caveats: Donor demographics were predominantly white British with a female majority; clonal diversity may be underestimated.

Only in-frame clones appear in the TCRdb table, and some are missing; sequencing was by immunoSEQ multiplex PCR. The sample has some 130,000 clones, 75% to 90% seen once. A word on this clone: Its antigen is unidentified.

V shed 11 bases, J shed 4 bases, and the junction held 19 bases outside the gene matches. The germline V gene has CDR1 LNHDA and CDR2 SQIVND (reference sequence). The CDR3 is made up of 16 amino acids. The sequences come from peripheral blood, collected on day 0 of AZD1222 vaccination. V is TRBV19 and J is TRBJ1-1; 7 nucleotides line up with TRBD1. This TCR was sampled from an adult in good health. CDR3 protein: CAVHPDRQTIGTEAFF. The DNA for the CDR3 is TGTGCCGTACACCCGGACAGGCAAACGATAGGCACTGAAGCTTTCTTT.